One and the same sample provided the 11 T cell receptor beta chains below, sequenced in a study of STAT5B mutations in CD4+ large granular lymphocyte leukemia. Measured with immunoSEQ multiplex PCR; TCRdb has only the in-frame clones, and not every one. There are about 48,000 clones in the sample; roughly 70% occur only once, and less than 2% lies in the top ten. Specimen: CD4+ T cells from blood buffy coats. These receptors were collected from a human donor in good health.

The chain carries TRBV18 and TRBJ2-3; 7 nucleotides agree with TRBD2. Germline V gene lookup returns CDR1 KGHSH and CDR2 LQKENI. The CDR3 totals 16 residues. Trimming took 3 bases from V and 0 from J; bases not matched to a gene: 6. The CDR3 region has the DNA TGTGCCAGCTCACCGCCCGGGGGGACTAGCACAGATACGCAGTATTTT. Encoded protein: CASSPPGGTSTDTQYF.

This clone was counted a single time. DNA for the CDR3: TGCGCCAGCCATCAGGCCGTTCAAGAGACCCAGTACTTC. This encodes CASHQAVQETQYF. The chain combines TRBV5-1 with TRBJ2-5; D uncertain. Per germline, CDR1 SGHRS and CDR2 YFSETQ. The CDR3 loop spans 13 amino acids. Trimming removed 7 bases at V and 2 bases at J, with 12 bases between.

The V gene is TRBV30, the J gene TRBJ2-5, with 16 bases fitting TRBD2. The junction had 2 bases not matched to a gene; V was cut back by 2 bases and J by 2 bases. The CDR3 loop spans 16 amino acids. Germline CDR1 is GTSNPN and CDR2 is SVGIG (reference sequence). In DNA, the CDR3 is TGTGCCTGGAGTCCGGGACTAGCGGGGGGGCAAGAGACCCAGTACTTC. This codes for CAWSPGLAGGQETQYF.

This sequence joins TRBV2 and TRBJ2-1; D might be TRBD1 (6 bases). Looked up from germline, CDR1 is SNHLY and CDR2 is FYNNEI. CDR3 length: 16 amino acids. Trimming pared 4 bases from V and 1 base from J, leaving 14 bases between. CDR3 coding DNA: TGTGCCAGCAGTGGGTCTGGGGGCAGGTCCTACAATGAGCAGTTCTTC. This sequence encodes CASSGSGGRSYNEQFF.

The chain has TRBV9 and TRBJ2-1; weak D call: TRBD1 (6 bases). Germline V lookup: CDR1 SGDLS, CDR2 YYNGEE. V lost 4 bases and J 8 bases, leaving 16 bases between the germline ends. CDR3 length: 14 amino acids. CDR3 amino acids: CASSLGARIDEQFF. The CDR3 DNA follows: TGTGCCAGCAGCCTGGGGGCGCGTATCGATGAGCAGTTCTTC.

The chain employs TRBV5-1 and TRBJ2-2; 8 bases line up with TRBD2. The junction had 4 bases not matched to a gene; V was cut back by 0 bases and J by 6 bases. Per germline, CDR1 SGHRS and CDR2 YFSETQ. The CDR3 sequence is 15 residues long. As DNA, the CDR3 is TGCGCCAGCAGCTTGGAGGAGCGGGGGCCCGGGGAGCTGTTTTTT. Its protein product is CASSLEERGPGELFF.

In its sample, this clone was seen once. The gene calls are TRBV7-8 and TRBJ1-5, with D unclear. Between the trimmed V and J ends, which lost 1 base and 1 base, there was a span of 5 bases. CDR3 size: 14 residues. Per germline, CDR1 SGHVS and CDR2 FQNEAQ. This chain's CDR3 is CASSLGESNQPQHF. The DNA of the CDR3 is TGTGCCAGCAGCTTAGGTGAGAGCAATCAGCCCCAGCATTTT.

V gene TRBV15 combines with J gene TRBJ2-1; 9 bases line up with TRBD1. The CDR3 extends over 15 amino acids. Germline V lookup: CDR1 LNHNV, CDR2 YYDKDF (reference sequence). Trimming at V came to 5 bases and at J to 1 base, leaving 3 bases not matched to a gene. CDR3 sequence (DNA): TGTGCCACCAGCTCTGACAGGGGGTCCTACAATGAGCAGTTCTTC. It yields the protein CATSSDRGSYNEQFF.

This clone was counted a few times. CDR3 in DNA: TGTGCCAGCAGTGTCAGGCCGAACACTGAAGCTTTCTTT. The encoded protein is CASSVRPNTEAFF. The V gene is TRBV2, the J gene TRBJ1-1; D unclear. The CDR3 is made up of 13 amino acids. Trimming stripped 4 bases from V and 1 base from J, with 7 bases between. Germline loops: CDR1 SNHLY, CDR2 FYNNEI.

The gene calls are TRBV28 and TRBJ2-5, with TRBD1 matching over 12 bases. With 6 bases clipped from V and 5 bases from J, the junction kept 7 bases outside the gene matches. Germline V gene data show CDR1 as MDHEN and CDR2 as SYDVKM. This CDR3 has 15 residues. As DNA, the CDR3 is TGTGCCAGCAGCGGGGGACAGGGGGCGTGGGAGACCCAGTACTTC. Encoded protein: CASSGGQGAWETQYF. Using reference TRBV28 and TRBJ2-5 for the parts outside the CDR3, the full variable domain is DVKVTQSSRYLVKRTGEKVFLECVQDMDHENMFWYRQDPGLGLRLIYFSYDVKMKEKGDIPEGYSVSREKKERFSLILESASTNQTSMYLCASSGGQGAWETQYFGPGTRLLVL.

The V gene is TRBV5-4, the J gene TRBJ2-5, with D uncertain. Germline assignment: CDR1 SGHNT and CDR2 YYREEE (reference sequence). V lost 0 bases, J lost 2 bases, and 5 bases lay in between. The CDR3 length is 13 residues. The CDR3 DNA reads as TGTGCCAGCAGCTTGGGCAGACAAGAGACCCAGTACTTC. Protein: CASSLGRQETQYF.